The T cell receptor beta chain under discussion was sequenced for a study of T-cell reconstitution after alpha-beta-depleted transplantation in children. Study-level findings and limits: Several hundred expanded graft clones reportedly gave rise to the alpha-beta T cells present about two months after transplant. Counts and diversity of T cells one year after transplant came mostly from newly produced T cells.

As regards this clonotype: The antigen remains unidentified.

The authors prepared the TCRbeta library with unique molecular identifiers. TCRdb used MiXCR to reprocess the PCR reads, holding one entry per CDR3 protein. The sample includes about 1,000,000 distinct CDR3 sequences, around 30% of them seen just once. Germline V CDR1 and CDR2: SGHTA, FQGNSA. This CDR3 contains 16 residues. Trimming shortened V by 4 bases and J by 1 base, and 13 bases separated the two germline ends. The chain employs TRBV7-2 and TRBJ1-4; a weak D match, TRBD1 (5 bases). Sequences were derived from PBMCs, mostly from graft donor cells, sampled 360 days after TCRalphabeta/CD19-depleted stem cell transplant. This TCR was recovered from a boy in the first two years of life who had a stem cell transplant for SCID, so the T cells may come from the graft donor. CDR3 protein: CASSSRVVGTNEKLFF. CDR3 bases: TGTGCCAGCAGCTCCAGGGTAGTGGGAACTAATGAAAAACTGTTTTTT.